This T cell receptor beta chain was sequenced for a study of blood T cell repertoires in COVID-19. Study-wide context: In each case, the material was cDNA or gDNA derived from T cells, B-cell-depleted T cells, or PBMCs.

This CDR3 region has 14 residues. V lost 1 base and J 0 bases, leaving 4 bases between the germline ends. In germline, CDR1 is LGHDT, CDR2 YNNKEL (reference sequence). This table comes from immunoSEQ multiplex PCR, and its TCRdb copy is limited to in-frame clones, with some not included. The sample shows 380,000 or so clones, about 80% of them seen only once. J is TRBJ1-3 and V is TRBV3-1 (or the pseudogene TRBV3-2); D gene ambiguous. Sequencing used peripheral blood. This TCR was sampled from a human donor with acute or convalescent COVID-19. The donor label of this sample is uncertain. In nucleotides, the CDR3 is TGTGCCAGCAGCCAAGGTCACTCTGGAAACACCATATATTTT. Protein product: CASSQGHSGNTIYF.